Reported below is one T cell receptor beta chain. Its antigen is currently not known. Base qualities are missing; no much larger clone stands one base away. The immunoSEQ Assay, a bias-controlled multiplex PCR, was used to amplify TCRbeta CDR3 regions from genomic DNA. The original methods were these. Within the assay, amplification of reference gene primers was used to estimate how many nucleated cells each sample contained. To quantify the absolute abundance of each unique TCRbeta CDR3 rearrangement, sequence reads were collapsed and filtered. For each sample, productive Simpson clonality was calculated by taking the square root of Simpson's diversity index across productive rearrangements. Held by TCRdb, this immuneACCESS table contains in-frame sequences only and omits some clones. Under half of the omission traces to an unresolved V gene where checked; the cause of the rest is unknown. Clone size and V and J calls were adopted from that table, with D and trimming inferred from the DNA. This sample gives roughly 190,000 clones in total; 80% to 90% of them show up just once. Less than 1.5% of the sample is held by the ten biggest clonotypes.

The record originates from a study of blood T cell repertoires in COVID-19 (dated by TCRdb to about 2020). General notes on the study: The collaborator samples originated in the United States, Italy and Spain and spanned the acute and convalescent phases of COVID-19. The material from the prospective study consisted of cDNA or gDNA derived from T cells, B-cell-depleted T cells, or PBMCs. Subjects who had been exposed to COVID-19, were actively infected with it, or had recovered from it provided the deeply sampled blood TCRbeta repertoires that made up the dataset. The repertoires were made available in a free public database intended to serve as a resource for research on the immune response to SARS-CoV-2. Samples were obtained from the ongoing ImmuneRACE study (first 160 participants) and from some 1,300 subjects provided by 6 global collaborators. Sample metadata almost always included a de-identified subject ID, COVID-19 status, age in years and sex. Where available, HLA class I and class II types were taken from metadata supplied by the sample provider and were not determined by assay-based typing. What the work shows at the level of the full study, not this receptor alone: The quantity of clinical and demographic metadata differed by source and by participant and was supplied without curation.

Each collaborating institution followed its own protocols to collect whole blood in K2EDTA tubes. Collaborator samples were shipped for TCRbeta analysis as frozen whole blood, isolated PBMCs, or DNA extracted from either sample type. The sample taken for sequencing was peripheral blood. The source of this sequence is a young man with acute or convalescent COVID-19.

The CDR3 is CASSQAGRDPGGYTF. The DNA sequence follows: TGCGCCAGCAGCCAAGCCGGAAGAGACCCCGGGGGCTACACCTTC. The chain links TRBV4-1 with TRBJ1-2; the D gene is not confidently resolved. The CDR3, from cysteine to phenylalanine, totals 15 residues. Of all the DNA, just the CDR3 is kept, 45 bases in frame from base 1. Trimming takes 1 base from V and 8 bases from J, and the germline ends sit 17 bases apart. The germline V gene supplies CDR1 MGHRA and CDR2 YSYEKL.